Listed below are T cell receptor beta chains from one sample, sequenced in a study of vaccination and CD4 T cells after COVID-19. These receptors lack a known antigen. From the PCR reads, TCRdb called clonotypes with MiXCR, one entry per CDR3 protein. There are under 25,000 distinct CDR3 sequences in the sample; 45% to 60% occur only once, and roughly 5.6% lies in the top ten. The material sequenced was CD4+ T cells from blood, cultured in vitro. Source of these receptors: a human donor who had recovered from COVID-19. The CDR3 runs from the conserved cysteine through the conserved F or W. The order of the fields is clone size, V gene, J gene, D gene, CDR3 DNA, CDR3 protein. A D gene is named only where the DNA matches it firmly. Clone size is not always given. Where it is, it says once, few, many or a class for expanded clones.

NA,TRBV12-3/TRBV12-4,TRBJ1-2,NA,TGTGCCAGCAGTCCGTCTGGAGGGGCGGAGGGCTACACCTTC,CASSPSGGAEGYTF
NA,TRBV20-1,TRBJ2-7,TRBD1,TGCAGTGCTTGGACAGGGGGAGGCGAGCAGTACTTC,CSAWTGGGEQYF
NA,TRBV6-1,TRBJ1-5,NA,TGTGCCAGCAGTCTTAGGAGGGGCGGGGGGGATCAGCCCCAGCATTTT,CASSLRRGGGDQPQHF
NA,TRBV11-3,TRBJ2-5,NA,TGTGCCAGCAGTAAGGGGTACCAAGAGACCCAGTACTTC,CASSKGYQETQYF
NA,TRBV7-9,TRBJ2-1,TRBD2,TGTGCCAGCAGCTCTAATCTAGCGGGAGGGATCGATGAGCAGTTCTTC,CASSSNLAGGIDEQFF
few,TRBV6-1,TRBJ1-5,NA,TGTGCCAGCAGTGAAGAGCTAAATCAGCCCCAGCATTTT,CASSEELNQPQHF
NA,TRBV12-3/TRBV12-4,TRBJ1-5,NA,TGTGCCAGCAGCGCAACAGGGTCCGGCAATCAGCCCCAGCATTTT,CASSATGSGNQPQHF
NA,TRBV19,TRBJ2-7,TRBD1,TGTGCCAGTAGTCCGCGGACAGGGTCGGGGAACGAGCAGTACTTC,CASSPRTGSGNEQYF
NA,TRBV6-1,TRBJ1-1,NA,TGTGCCAGCAGTCCCGCGCCGGGACGTAGTATGAACACTGAAGCTTTCTTT,CASSPAPGRSMNTEAFF
few,TRBV20-1,TRBJ2-3,NA,TGCAGTGCTAGAGTGGGTGGCACAGATACGCAGTATTTT,CSARVGGTDTQYF
NA,TRBV7-8,TRBJ2-1,TRBD2,TGTGCCAGCAGCTTAACTAGCGGGTACAATGAGCAGTTCTTC,CASSLTSGYNEQFF
NA,TRBV20-1,TRBJ2-5,TRBD2,TGCAGTGCTAGAGGGGGCGGTGGAACTAGCGAGTTCCTCCAAAAGACCCAGTACTTC,CSARGGGGTSEFLQKTQYF
NA,TRBV27,TRBJ1-6,NA,TGTGCCAGCTATGGAGGGAGCTCCTATAATTCACCCCTCCACTTT,CASYGGSSYNSPLHF
NA,TRBV10-3,TRBJ1-6,NA,TGTGCCGTCCGGGACACGACGAATTCACCCCTCCACTTT,CAVRDTTNSPLHF
NA,TRBV10-3,TRBJ2-3,TRBD1,TGTGCCATCACCTCCGCGACAGGGGGGTTAAGCACAGATACGCAGTATTTT,CAITSATGGLSTDTQYF
few,TRBV7-8,TRBJ2-1,TRBD2,TGTGCCAGCAGCTTCAGACAGCGGGAGATGGGGAATGAGCAGTTCTTC,CASSFRQREMGNEQFF
NA,TRBV28,TRBJ2-7,NA,TGTGCCAGCGGGCTGAGGACGGCCCTCTCCTACGAGCAGTACTTC,CASGLRTALSYEQYF
NA,TRBV6-1,TRBJ2-2,TRBD2,TGTGCCAGCACCATACCTGGCGGGGGAACGACCGGGGAGCTGTTTTTT,CASTIPGGGTTGELFF
few,TRBV7-6,TRBJ2-5,NA,TGTGCCAGCAGCTTAGGTCAGGGTGCGGAGACCCAGTACTTC,CASSLGQGAETQYF
NA,TRBV7-2,TRBJ2-7,NA,TGTGCCAGCAGCGGTCCATCCACCTGGCAGGGTGCGGGGTCCTACGAGCAGTACTTC,CASSGPSTWQGAGSYEQYF
NA,TRBV5-1,TRBJ2-2,TRBD1,TGCGCCAGCAGCCCCGGACAGGGAGACACCGGGGAGCTGTTTTTT,CASSPGQGDTGELFF
NA,TRBV5-8,TRBJ1-1,NA,TGTGCCAGCAGCTTCTCTCCAGGTAGGACGGATGAAGCTTTCTTT,CASSFSPGRTDEAFF
few,TRBV2,TRBJ1-2,NA,TGTGCCAGCAGTGAAGATTCCGGCGGTAACTATGGCTACACCTTC,CASSEDSGGNYGYTF
NA,TRBV5-1,TRBJ1-2,TRBD1,TGCGCCAGCAGCTCAATCGGCAGGCAGGGGGCCGGTGGCTACACCTTC,CASSSIGRQGAGGYTF
NA,TRBV18,TRBJ1-5,TRBD1,TGTGCCAGCTCAGGACAGGGCGGTAGAAGCAATCAGCCCCGGCATTTT,CASSGQGGRSNQPRHF
NA,TRBV5-1,TRBJ2-5,TRBD2,TGCGCCAGCAGTCCTAGCGGAGAAGAGACCCAGTACTTC,CASSPSGEETQYF